One and the same sample provided the 11 T cell receptor beta chains below, sequenced in a study of identical twins' blood T cells. TCRdb fed the 5' RACE reads into MiXCR, producing one record per CDR3 protein. The profile shows around 380,000 distinct CDR3 sequences, under 30% of them singletons. Input material: PBMCs. Every receptor here comes from a woman aged 18-55 years in good health.

This clonotype turned up a few times. The chain employs TRBV12-3 or TRBV12-4 and TRBJ1-2, with 8 bases matching TRBD1. J gave up 7 bases and V 6 bases, and 10 bases lay outside the gene matches. The CDR3 totals 14 residues. In DNA form, the CDR3 reads TGTGCCAGCAGCCATACAGGGGGAGCTATTGGCTACACCTTC. As protein: CASSHTGGAIGYTF.

The rearrangement uses TRBV20-1 and TRBJ2-1; D gene unclear. Germline values: CDR1 DFQATT, CDR2 SNEGSKA (reference sequence). The V gene lost 5 bases and the J gene lost 7 bases, with 12 bases spanning the gap. The CDR3 runs to 12 residues. CDR3 amino acids: CSALVNRNEQFF. The CDR3 DNA reads as TGCAGTGCTCTAGTTAACCGGAATGAGCAGTTCTTC.

This clonotype was seen a handful of times. The chain carries TRBV19 and TRBJ2-4, with D perhaps matching TRBD1 (5 bases). V was trimmed by 4 bases and J by 7 bases, leaving 17 bases between them. Germline values: CDR1 LNHDA, CDR2 SQIVND (reference sequence). The CDR3 spans 15 residues. The CDR3 is CASSTTGVYRNIQYF. The CDR3 nucleotides read TGTGCCAGTAGTACCACAGGCGTCTATAGGAACATTCAGTACTTC.

CDR3 region: CSASSGGGSLRTKNIQYF. CDR3 nucleotides: TGCAGTGCTTCGTCGGGTGGGGGGTCCCTACGGACCAAAAACATTCAGTACTTC. The V call is TRBV20-1, the J call TRBJ2-4; D perhaps matches TRBD2 (6 bases). Germline values: CDR1 DFQATT, CDR2 SNEGSKA (reference sequence). The CDR3 runs 18 residues. V was cut by 5 bases and J by 2 bases, with 25 bases left in between.

This rearrangement joins TRBV7-6 to TRBJ2-1; TRBD2 agrees at 11 bases. The CDR3 loop spans 16 amino acids. V was pared by 0 bases and J by 6 bases, with 4 bases of the junction left unmatched. Germline CDR1 SGHVS, CDR2 FNYEAQ. The CDR3 spells CASSLAGTSGFNEQFF. CDR3 coding DNA: TGTGCCAGCAGCTTAGCAGGGACTAGCGGCTTCAATGAGCAGTTCTTC.

The chain recombines TRBV5-1 with TRBJ2-3; TRBD2 aligns across 11 bases. CDR1 and CDR2 (germline): SGHRS, YFSETQ. The CDR3 loop spans 19 amino acids. V gave up 3 bases and J gave up 5 bases; unmatched junction bases: 17. CDR3: CASSSEPGTSGAEGDTQYF. The CDR3 coding sequence is TGCGCCAGCAGCTCTGAACCCGGGACTAGCGGAGCCGAGGGAGATACGCAGTATTTT.

The V gene is TRBV19, the J gene TRBJ2-2; D remains ambiguous. Germline V gives CDR1 LNHDA, CDR2 SQIVND (reference sequence). This CDR3 has 12 amino acids. V shed 6 bases and J shed 6 bases, with 8 bases lying between them. The CDR3 spells CASSPAPGELFF. The CDR3 nucleotides are TGTGCCAGTAGCCCGGCCCCCGGGGAGCTGTTTTTT. Full variable domain (outside the CDR3, taken from reference TRBV19 and TRBJ2-2): DGGITQSPKYLFRKEGQNVTLSCEQNLNHDAMYWYRQDPGQGLRLIYYSQIVNDFQKGDIAEGYSVSREKKESFPLTVTSAQKNPTAFYLCASSPAPGELFFGEGSRLTVL.

In its sample, this clonotype was seen a few times. The rearrangement joins TRBV10-3 to TRBJ2-7; TRBD2 aligns across 14 bases. The CDR3 contains 17 residues. V dropped 4 bases and J dropped 7; count of bases not matched to a gene: 12. Per germline, CDR1 ENHRY and CDR2 SYGVKD. Here the CDR3 reads CAISAEVAGLAGVEQYF. The CDR3 nucleotides read TGTGCCATCAGTGCTGAGGTAGCGGGACTAGCGGGAGTTGAGCAGTACTTC.

This chain joins TRBV3-1 and TRBJ1-1; D remains ambiguous. The CDR3 extends over 14 amino acids. Trimming removed 2 bases from V and 5 bases from J, with 12 bases in between. CDR1 LGHDT and CDR2 YNNKEL come from the germline V gene (reference sequence). The CDR3, as DNA: TGTGCCAGCAGCCAAACAGTGGGTTCAACTGAAGCTTTCTTT. It encodes CASSQTVGSTEAFF.

This sequence joins TRBV6-5 and TRBJ2-2; D ambiguous. This CDR3 comprises 13 residues. Germline V lookup: CDR1 MNHEY, CDR2 SVGAGI. V was shortened by 4 bases and J by 6 bases, with 9 bases between the two germline ends. The CDR3 spells CASSWALSGELFF. Here the CDR3 DNA reads TGTGCCAGCAGTTGGGCACTCTCCGGGGAGCTGTTTTTT.

V is TRBV20-1 and J is TRBJ2-3; 9 bases match TRBD2. The CDR3 runs to 14 residues. V lost 2 bases to trimming and J lost 1 base; unmatched junction nucleotides: 1. The germline gives CDR1 DFQATT, CDR2 SNEGSKA (reference sequence). CDR3 nucleotide sequence: TGCAGTGCTAGACTAGCGGGGCGCACAGATACGCAGTATTTT. Amino acid sequence: CSARLAGRTDTQYF.